The clone carrying this T cell receptor (beta chain) was recorded a few times. Antigen unknown. Between the trimmed V and J ends, which lost 3 bases and 4 bases, there was a span of 7 bases. The CDR3 extends over 13 amino acids. Per the germline V gene, CDR1 is LNHDA and CDR2 is SQIVND (reference sequence). This sample is part of a study of vaccination and CD4 T cells after COVID-19. Study-level findings and limits: A median of around 90% of reactive clones, in convalescent patients, became evident only post-vaccination.

Sequenced with the Oncomine TCR Beta short-read assay was DNA taken from cultured CD4+ T cells. Each CDR3 protein is one row after TCRdb ran MiXCR on the PCR reads. Among some 14,000 distinct CDR3 sequences listed, approximately 31% were seen once. The treatment was: approximately nine-day PBMC culture with coronavirus spike peptide pools or control peptides (ViraFEST assay). Source: CD4+ T cells from blood, cultured in vitro, taken before SARS-CoV-2 vaccination. This sequence joins TRBV19 and TRBJ2-4; D is uncertain. The TCR originated in a human donor who received a COVID-19 vaccine. CDR3: CASSINGKNIQYF. The CDR3 nucleotides read TGTGCCAGTAGTATCAACGGGAAAAACATTCAGTACTTC.